This T cell receptor beta chain was observed in a study of blood T cells in healthy people across ages. Study as a whole: There was about one barcoded beta molecule captured by template switching per two T cells.

This clonotype was recorded a few times. Healthy Caucasian individuals from Russia aged roughly 6 to 90 were enrolled as donors. Sample-barcoded 5' priming and a J-beta primer mix drove a second PCR of about 6 to 12 cycles. TCRdb redid the calling of the 5' RACE reads with MiXCR, one entry per CDR3 protein. This sample has approximately 800,000 distinct CDR3 sequences, with about 62% found just once. The CDR3 runs to 15 residues. V lost 1 base and J lost 0, with 7 bases in between. The V gene's germline CDR1 is MNHNY and CDR2 SVGAGI (reference sequence). Source material: blood. The chain couples TRBV6-6 to TRBJ2-4, with D hard to call. This receptor was taken from a man younger than 45 in good health. The CDR3 region is CASSYFGPAKNIQYF. CDR3 in DNA: TGTGCCAGCAGTTACTTTGGACCAGCCAAAAACATTCAGTACTTC.